This note documents a single TCR beta chain sequence. These data originate in a study of technical replicates of blood from a few donors. Looked up from germline, CDR1 is MNHEY and CDR2 is SMNVEV (reference sequence). This CDR3 is 15 amino acids long. V shed 7 bases, J shed 4 bases, and the junction held 12 bases outside the gene matches. Repertoires were generated with immunoSEQ multiplex PCR, while TCRdb's copy carries only in-frame clones and drops some. The data hold about 100,000 clones, with over 90% observed a single time. This sequence originates from a human donor in good health. Sequencing was carried out using T cells isolated from PBMCs. The chain has TRBV27 and TRBJ1-2; 7 bases line up with TRBD1. For the CDR3, the DNA is TGTGCCAGCATGTTATCCGGGGACAGCCTCTATGGCTACACCTTC. Protein product: CASMLSGDSLYGYTF.